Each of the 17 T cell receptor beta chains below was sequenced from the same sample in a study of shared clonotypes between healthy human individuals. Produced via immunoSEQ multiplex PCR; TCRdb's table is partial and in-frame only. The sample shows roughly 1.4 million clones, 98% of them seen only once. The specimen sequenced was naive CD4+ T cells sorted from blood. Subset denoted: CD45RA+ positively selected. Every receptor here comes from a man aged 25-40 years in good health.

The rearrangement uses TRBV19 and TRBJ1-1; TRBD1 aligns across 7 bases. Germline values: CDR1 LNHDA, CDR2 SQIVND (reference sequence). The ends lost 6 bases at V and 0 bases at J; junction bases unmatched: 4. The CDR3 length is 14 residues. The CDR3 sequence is CASRPGQMNTEAFF. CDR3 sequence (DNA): TGTGCCAGTAGACCGGGACAGATGAACACTGAAGCTTTCTTT. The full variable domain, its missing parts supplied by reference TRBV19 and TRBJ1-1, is DGGITQSPKYLFRKEGQNVTLSCEQNLNHDAMYWYRQDPGQGLRLIYYSQIVNDFQKGDIAEGYSVSREKKESFPLTVTSAQKNPTAFYLCASRPGQMNTEAFFGQGTRLTVV.

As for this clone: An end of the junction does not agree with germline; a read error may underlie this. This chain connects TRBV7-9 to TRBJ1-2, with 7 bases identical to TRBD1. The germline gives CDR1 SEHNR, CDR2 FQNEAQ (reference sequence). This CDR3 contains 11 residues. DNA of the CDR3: TGTGCCAGCAGCCACGGACAGGTAGAGAACTTC. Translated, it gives CASSHGQVENF.

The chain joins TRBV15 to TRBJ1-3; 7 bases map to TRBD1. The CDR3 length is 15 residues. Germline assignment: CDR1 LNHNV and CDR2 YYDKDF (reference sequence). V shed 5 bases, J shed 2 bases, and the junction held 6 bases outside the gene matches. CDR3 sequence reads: CATSSSGTAGNTIYF. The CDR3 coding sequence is TGTGCCACCAGCTCCTCAGGGACAGCTGGAAACACCATATATTTT.

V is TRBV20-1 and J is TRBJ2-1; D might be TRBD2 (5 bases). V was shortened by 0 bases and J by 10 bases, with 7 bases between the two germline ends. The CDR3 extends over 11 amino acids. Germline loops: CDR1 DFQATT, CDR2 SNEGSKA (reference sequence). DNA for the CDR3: TGCAGTGCTAGAGAAGCGGAGGAGCAGTTCTTC. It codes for CSAREAEEQFF.

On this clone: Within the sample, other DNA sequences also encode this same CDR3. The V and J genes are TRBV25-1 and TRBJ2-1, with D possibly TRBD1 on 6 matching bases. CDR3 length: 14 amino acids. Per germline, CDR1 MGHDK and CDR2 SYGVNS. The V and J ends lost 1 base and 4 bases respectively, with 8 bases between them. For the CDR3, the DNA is TGTGCCAGCAGTGAATCTACAGGGTACAATGAGCAGTTCTTC. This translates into CASSESTGYNEQFF.

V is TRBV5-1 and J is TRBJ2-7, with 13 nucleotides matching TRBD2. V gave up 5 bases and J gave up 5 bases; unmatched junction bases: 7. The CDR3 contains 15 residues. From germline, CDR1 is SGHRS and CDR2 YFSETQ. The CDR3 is CASSQGGLAGDEQYF. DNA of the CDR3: TGCGCCAGCAGTCAGGGAGGACTAGCGGGAGACGAGCAGTACTTC. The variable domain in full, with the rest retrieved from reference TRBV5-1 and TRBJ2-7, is KAGVTQTPRYLIKTRGQQVTLSCSPISGHRSVSWYQQTPGQGLQFLFEYFSETQRNKGNFPGRFSGRQFSNSRSEMNVSTLELGDSALYLCASSQGGLAGDEQYFGPGTRLTVT.

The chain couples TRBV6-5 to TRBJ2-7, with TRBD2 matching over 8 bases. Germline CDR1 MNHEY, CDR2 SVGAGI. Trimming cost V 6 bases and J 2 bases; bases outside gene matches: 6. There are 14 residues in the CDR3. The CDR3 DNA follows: TGTGCCAGCAGGCGGGGTAGCGGGGCCTACGAGCAGTACTTC. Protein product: CASRRGSGAYEQYF.

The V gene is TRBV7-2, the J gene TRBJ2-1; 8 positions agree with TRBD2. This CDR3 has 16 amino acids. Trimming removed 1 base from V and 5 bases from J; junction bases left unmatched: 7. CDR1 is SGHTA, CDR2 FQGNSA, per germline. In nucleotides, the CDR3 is TGTGCCAGCAGCTTAGAAGCGGGAGTTATCCACAATGAGCAGTTCTTC. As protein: CASSLEAGVIHNEQFF.

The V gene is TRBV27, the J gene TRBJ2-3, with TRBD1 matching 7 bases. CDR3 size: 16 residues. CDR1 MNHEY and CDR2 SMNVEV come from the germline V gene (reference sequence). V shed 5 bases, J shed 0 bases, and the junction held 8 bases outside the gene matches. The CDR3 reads CASSVLRGRSTDTQYF. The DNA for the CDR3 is TGTGCCAGCAGTGTCCTTAGGGGGCGGAGCACAGATACGCAGTATTTT.

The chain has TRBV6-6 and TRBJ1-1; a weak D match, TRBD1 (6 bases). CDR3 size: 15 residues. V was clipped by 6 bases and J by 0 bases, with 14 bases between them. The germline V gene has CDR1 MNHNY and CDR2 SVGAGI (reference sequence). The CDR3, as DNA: TGTGCCAGCAGCCTGGGGGGCCCGATGAACACTGAAGCTTTCTTT. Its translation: CASSLGGPMNTEAFF.

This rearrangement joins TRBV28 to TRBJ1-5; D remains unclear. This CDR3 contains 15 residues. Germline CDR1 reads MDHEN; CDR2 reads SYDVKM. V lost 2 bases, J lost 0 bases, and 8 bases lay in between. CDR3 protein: CASSLRPDSNQPQHF. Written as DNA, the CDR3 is TGTGCCAGCAGTTTACGCCCCGATAGCAATCAGCCCCAGCATTTT.

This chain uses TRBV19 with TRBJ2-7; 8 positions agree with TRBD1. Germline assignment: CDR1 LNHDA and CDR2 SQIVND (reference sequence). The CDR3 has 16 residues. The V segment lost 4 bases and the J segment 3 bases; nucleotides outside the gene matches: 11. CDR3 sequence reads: CASSKDGTGIIYEQYF. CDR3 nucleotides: TGTGCCAGTAGTAAAGACGGGACAGGAATTATCTACGAGCAGTACTTC. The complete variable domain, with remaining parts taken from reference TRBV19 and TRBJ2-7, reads DGGITQSPKYLFRKEGQNVTLSCEQNLNHDAMYWYRQDPGQGLRLIYYSQIVNDFQKGDIAEGYSVSREKKESFPLTVTSAQKNPTAFYLCASSKDGTGIIYEQYFGPGTRLTVT.

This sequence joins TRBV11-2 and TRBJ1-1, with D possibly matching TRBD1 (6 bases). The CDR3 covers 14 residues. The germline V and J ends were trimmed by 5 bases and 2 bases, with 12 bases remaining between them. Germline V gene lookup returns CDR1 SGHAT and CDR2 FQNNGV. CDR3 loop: CASSLRGFNTEAFF. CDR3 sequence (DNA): TGTGCCAGCAGCCTCAGGGGATTTAACACTGAAGCTTTCTTT. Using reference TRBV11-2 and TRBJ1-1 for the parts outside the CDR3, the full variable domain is EAGVAQSPRYKIIEKRQSVAFWCNPISGHATLYWYQQILGQGPKLLIQFQNNGVVDDSQLPKDRFSAERLKGVDSTLKIQPAKLEDSAVYLCASSLRGFNTEAFFGQGTRLTVV.

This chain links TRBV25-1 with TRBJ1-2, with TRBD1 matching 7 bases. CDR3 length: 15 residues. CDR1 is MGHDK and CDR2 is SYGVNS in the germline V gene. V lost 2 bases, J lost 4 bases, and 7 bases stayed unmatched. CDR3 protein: CASSEPGTESYGYTF. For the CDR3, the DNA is TGTGCCAGCAGTGAACCCGGGACAGAGTCCTATGGCTACACCTTC.

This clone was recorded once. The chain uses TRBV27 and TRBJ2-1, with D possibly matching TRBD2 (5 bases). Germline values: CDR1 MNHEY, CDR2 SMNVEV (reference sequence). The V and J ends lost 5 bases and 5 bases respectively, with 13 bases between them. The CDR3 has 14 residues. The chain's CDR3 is CASSGEGSNNEQFF. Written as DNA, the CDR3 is TGTGCCAGCAGTGGAGAGGGTTCTAACAATGAGCAGTTCTTC.

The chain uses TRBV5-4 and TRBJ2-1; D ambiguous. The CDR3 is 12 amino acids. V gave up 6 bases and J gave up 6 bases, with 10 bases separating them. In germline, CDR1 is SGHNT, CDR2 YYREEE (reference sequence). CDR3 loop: CASTKDANEQFF. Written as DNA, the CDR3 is TGTGCCAGCACCAAGGATGCCAATGAGCAGTTCTTC. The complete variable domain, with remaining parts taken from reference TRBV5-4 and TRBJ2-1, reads ETGVTQSPTHLIKTRGQQVTLRCSSQSGHNTVSWYQQALGQGPQFIFQYYREEENGRGNFPPRFSGLQFPNYSSELNVNALELDDSALYLCASTKDANEQFFGPGTRLTVL.

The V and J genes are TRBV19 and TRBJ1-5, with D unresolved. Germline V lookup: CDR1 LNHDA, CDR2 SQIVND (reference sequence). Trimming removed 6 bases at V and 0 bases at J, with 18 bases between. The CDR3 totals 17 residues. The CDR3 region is CASRTDFRPASNQPQHF. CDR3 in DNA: TGTGCCAGTAGAACGGACTTTAGGCCAGCTAGCAATCAGCCCCAGCATTTT.